These T cell receptor beta chains were read from a single sample in a study of T cell repertoires in cytomegalovirus infection. These receptors are not linked to any known antigen. TCRdb re-called the reads with MiXCR, one entry per CDR3 protein. The data show approximately 120,000 distinct CDR3 sequences, around 29% seen once. The input for sequencing was CD8+ T cells from cultured PBMCs, taken from culture after CMV antigen stimulation. The receptors here all came from a human donor in good health (CMV status not recorded). Some clones in this sample may be carry-over from other donors' samples. The CDR3 runs from the conserved cysteine through the conserved F or W. The order of the fields is J gene, D gene, V gene, clone size, CDR3 protein, CDR3 DNA. D genes are given only for firm matches. Not all rows give a size; the values are once, few, many and, for expanded clones, a class.

TRBJ1-1 . TRBV6-5 . CASSYQVATEAFF TGTGCCAGCAGTTACCAAGTAGCGACTGAAGCTTTCTTT
TRBJ1-1 . TRBV20-1 . CSAREQVLNTEAFF TGCAGTGCTAGAGAACAGGTGTTGAACACTGAAGCTTTCTTT
TRBJ1-1 . TRBV3-1 . CASSLAGQSNTEAFF TGTGCCAGCAGCCTTGCGGGACAATCGAACACTGAAGCTTTCTTT
TRBJ2-5 TRBD1 TRBV9 . CASSAPGQGQETQYF TGTGCCAGCAGCGCTCCGGGACAGGGGCAAGAGACCCAGTACTTC
TRBJ2-7 . TRBV6-6 few CASSYVAASSYEQYF TGTGCCAGCAGTTACGTGGCCGCCAGCTCCTACGAGCAGTACTTC
TRBJ1-5 . TRBV15 . CATSPDNRQPQHF TGTGCCACCAGCCCGGACAACCGTCAGCCCCAGCATTTT
TRBJ2-1 TRBD2 TRBV24-1 few CATGRGYEQFF TGTGCCACCGGGAGGGGCTATGAGCAGTTCTTC
TRBJ1-5 TRBD1 TRBV7-8 . CASCRDRYFYSNQPQHF TGTGCCAGCTGCCGGGACAGGTACTTCTATAGCAATCAGCCCCAGCATTTT
TRBJ2-5 . TRBV7-9 many CASSPQETQYF TGTGCCAGCAGCCCGCAAGAGACCCAGTACTTC
TRBJ1-1 . TRBV7-9 . CASSVPIGSPNTEAFF TGTGCCAGCAGCGTCCCAATTGGGTCCCCGAACACTGAAGCTTTCTTT
TRBJ1-2 TRBD1 TRBV27 . CASQGGGLGYTF TGTGCCAGCCAGGGAGGGGGCCTTGGCTACACCTTC
TRBJ1-5 . TRBV7-3 . CASSLSLGEPQHF TGTGCCAGCAGCTTAAGTCTGGGGGAGCCCCAGCATTTT